The 10 T cell receptor beta chains below were found in one sample sequenced in a study of PD-1 blockade in classical Hodgkin lymphoma. Time point in this sample: cycle 4 day 1 (C4D1), after 6 weeks of nivolumab. Each patient experienced a relapse that followed autologous stem cell transplantation, and brentuximab vedotin exposure varied. This table comes from immunoSEQ multiplex PCR, and its TCRdb copy is limited to in-frame clones, with some not included. The sample consists of under 30,000 clones, approximately 79% of them appearing once. Source: peripheral blood mononuclear cells (PBMCs), taken before the fourth cycle of nivolumab. The receptors shown here come from a human donor with classical Hodgkin lymphoma.

This chain connects TRBV2 to TRBJ2-7, with D tentatively TRBD1 (6 bases). The V end was cut by 8 bases, the J end by 2 bases, with 13 bases between. CDR1 and CDR2 (germline): SNHLY, FYNNEI. The CDR3 sequence is 13 residues long. CDR3 in amino acids: CASGDTFTYEQYF. CDR3 DNA: TGTGCCAGCGGGGACACTTTCACCTACGAGCAGTACTTC.

The chain couples TRBV7-8 to TRBJ2-2; TRBD2 might be the D (6 bases). CDR3 length: 14 residues. The germline gives CDR1 SGHVS, CDR2 FQNEAQ. V shed 5 bases and J shed 1 base, with 8 bases lying between them. The CDR3 DNA reads as TGTGCCAGCAGCCTGACTAGGAACACCGGGGAGCTGTTTTTT. It codes for CASSLTRNTGELFF.

This sequence joins TRBV2 and TRBJ2-3; D may be TRBD1 (5 bases). The CDR3 spans 13 residues. Deletions cut 5 bases from V and 4 bases from J, with 10 bases between. Germline lookup yields CDR1 SNHLY and CDR2 FYNNEI. In DNA form, the CDR3 reads TGTGCCAGCAGTCTCCAGGGCCCAGATACGCAGTATTTT. Its translation is CASSLQGPDTQYF.

As regards this clone: The identical CDR3 is also encoded by other nucleotide sequences in the sample. The chain employs TRBV19 and TRBJ1-2; D remains unclear. Per germline, CDR1 LNHDA and CDR2 SQIVND (reference sequence). V lost 3 bases, J lost 5 bases, and 10 bases lay in between. This CDR3 comprises 13 residues. The CDR3 coding sequence is TGTGCCAGTAGTATGGGGAGAGGATATGGCTACACCTTC. The encoded protein is CASSMGRGYGYTF.

J is TRBJ2-1 and V is TRBV6-4; possible D gene TRBD2, 6 bases. Germline V gene lookup returns CDR1 MRHNA and CDR2 SNTAGT. The CDR3 runs 14 residues. Trimming shortened V by 0 bases and J by 9 bases, and 12 bases separated the two germline ends. This CDR3 reads CASSDSETSGEQFF. CDR3 in DNA: TGTGCCAGCAGTGACTCTGAGACTAGTGGTGAGCAGTTCTTC.

The chain recombines TRBV5-1 with TRBJ2-5, with a tentative D call TRBD2 (6 bases). Looked up from germline, CDR1 is SGHRS and CDR2 is YFSETQ. V shed 0 bases and J shed 4 bases, with 10 bases lying between them. CDR3 length equals 14 residues. CDR3 region: CASSLAGRGETQYF. The DNA for the CDR3 is TGCGCCAGCAGCTTGGCCGGGCGGGGAGAGACCCAGTACTTC.

The chain uses TRBV2 and TRBJ2-3; the match to TRBD2 covers 13 bases. Losses at the gene ends were 5 bases for V and 6 bases for J; bases not matched to a gene: 5. The CDR3 loop spans 15 amino acids. Germline V gene sequence: CDR1 SNHLY, CDR2 FYNNEI. The CDR3 sequence is CASSRGLAGVDTQYF. The CDR3 DNA reads TGTGCCAGCAGTCGTGGACTAGCGGGAGTGGATACGCAGTATTTT.

The CDR3 region has the DNA TGCGCCAGCAGCCAACCTACAGCTTCTGGAAACACCATATATTTT. Translation gives CASSQPTASGNTIYF. J is TRBJ1-3 and V is TRBV4-1; D not resolved. V was trimmed by 2 bases and J by 1 base, leaving 9 bases between them. Germline V gene lookup returns CDR1 MGHRA and CDR2 YSYEKL. CDR3 length: 15 amino acids.

The chain is built from TRBV9 and TRBJ2-5; 7 bases are a match to TRBD2. The J call is doubtful: the DNA matches TRBJ2-7 better. This CDR3 comprises 14 residues. Germline V gene data show CDR1 as SGDLS and CDR2 as YYNGEE. CDR3 amino acids: CASSVSGYSYEQYF. CDR3 nucleotide sequence: TGTGCCAGCAGTGTTAGCGGGTATTCCTACGAGCAGTACTTC.

The chain combines TRBV7-2 with TRBJ2-5, with D possibly being TRBD1 (6 bases). V shed 1 base and J shed 5 bases, with 20 bases lying between them. Germline lookup yields CDR1 SGHTA and CDR2 FQGNSA. The CDR3 is 17 amino acids. The CDR3 bases are TGTGCCAGCAGCTTAGGGGAACAGGGAAATAGGAGGGAGACCCAGTACTTC. Translated, it gives CASSLGEQGNRRETQYF.